This section outlines one T cell receptor (beta chain) sequence together with its context. Its antigen remains unidentified. Base quality data are lacking; no much larger clone is found one base away. The library was prepared using the immunoSEQ multiplex PCR assay. For the multiplex PCR, a mixture combining 60 forward primers for TCR Vbeta segments and 13 reverse primers for TCR Jbeta segments was used. The CDR3 region of rearranged TCR beta genes was amplified from genomic DNA by a multiplex PCR assay. The Illumina HiSeq System was used to sequence the amplified TCR beta libraries as 87-base-pair reads. On the authors' methods: A later analysis counted approximately 74 million unique TCR beta chains across the 666 repertoires, and about 10 million of these chains were shared by at least two donors. Raw reads were error-corrected and collapsed into unique sequences with a nearest-neighbor algorithm that merged closely related sequences to remove PCR and sequencing errors. CDR3 sequences were aligned to IMGT reference sequences to assign V, D and J gene segments. Each retained sequence needed at least a six-nucleotide match to both a V gene segment and a J gene segment. Rearrangements were called productive when the CDR3 lacked stop codons and stayed in frame with V and J; all others were non-productive. CDR3 was defined according to IMGT convention as the region running from the second conserved V-encoded cysteine to the conserved J-encoded phenylalanine. Sequences without an unambiguous match to a single V gene segment were excluded from the earlier analysis of approximately 600 of the donors. An earlier analysis of some 610 of the donors called V segments functional above 56.7% productive rearrangements and segregating when the between-donor standard deviation exceeded 5%. To diagnose cytomegalovirus status from the catalog of TCR beta chain sequences, a statistical classification framework was built. A later analysis assigned V and J genes by comparing TCR nucleotide sequences with IMGT/GENE-DB human TR gene sequences. In a later analysis, CDR3 sequences and most-parsimonious VDJ recombination scenarios were assigned using the TCRdist pipeline. In a later analysis, every TCR beta chain was defined by the combination of its CDR3 amino acid sequence and its V-gene family, and reads without a unique V-gene family were dropped. As a way to deal with suspected cross-contamination and a sequencing artifact, a later analysis dropped over 550 nucleotide sequences that were highly shared and had low generation probability. For each public chain, a later analysis derived a clonal expansion index from normalized ranks of inferred template counts within each repertoire. A later analysis computed generation probabilities with a VDJ recombination model fitted to out-of-frame rearrangements, and checked the results against IGoR. A later analysis scored TCR-TCR, TCR-HLA and TCR-CMV co-occurrence with hypergeometric tests, applying a repertoire-size bias correction to TCR pairs. To estimate false discovery rates, a later analysis permuted the HLA or CMV assignments 20 times. In a later analysis, co-occurring TCRs were grouped using DBSCAN, and TCRdist sequence similarity was added for clustering within HLA-allele-positive subsets. Repertoires with fewer than 30,000 or more than 120,000 public chains, plus five repertoires with anomalous nucleotide sharing, were excluded from co-occurrence clustering. TCRdb retrieved this table from immuneACCESS and kept in-frame rearrangements only. Not all clones are present; in checked studies, unresolved V genes account for under half, and no reason is known for the remainder. The V and J calls and clone size were taken over from that table, and D and trimming were inferred from the DNA. In all, the sample holds roughly 140,000 clones, and around 80% of those were seen once. About 2.2% of the sample goes to the ten largest clones.

Its CDR3 holds 13 amino acids, cysteine through phenylalanine. The entry retains the CDR3 DNA only, 39 bases that are in frame from base 1. The CDR1 and CDR2 encoded by the germline V gene (reference sequence) are SEHNR and FQNEAQ. Relative to germline, V is 5 bases shorter and J is 4 bases shorter, with 11 bases between their ends. This record belongs to a study of cytomegalovirus exposure and HLA in healthy donors (dated by TCRdb to about 2017). A note on the overall study: An earlier analysis of roughly 500 of the donors reported about 250 Gb of sequence data and around 120 million unique TCR beta sequences from around 200 million T cells. Roughly 300 gigabases of sequencing data and tens of millions of unique TCR sequences made up an early release that covered approximately 620 HLA-typed donors. The genetic ancestry cluster associated with self-reported Caucasian donors included roughly 84% of the 300 to 400 genotyped donors. The study was designed to test whether signatures of past pathogen exposure could be identified by cataloging public T cell receptors. The T cell repertoires of under 750 subjects were profiled by immunosequencing and related to cytomegalovirus serostatus. Along with the approximately 700-subject first cohort, a separate validation cohort of roughly 110 different subjects was used. High-throughput TCR immunosequencing, statistical association of individual TCRs with disease status, and machine learning were combined to predict cytomegalovirus infection status. A later analysis re-examined previously published TCR beta repertoires from 500 to 700 donors and added high-resolution HLA genotyping to investigate patterns of TCR occurrence. Rather than using new phenotypic data, the later analysis identified candidate immune exposures from TCR beta sequences and from how often those sequences occurred across donors. An earlier analysis of approximately 500 of the donors applied high-throughput TCR beta sequencing to assess whether each TCR beta V gene segment acted as functional or pseudogenic. Donor age, sex, ethnicity and CMV serostatus were compiled alongside the repertoire data. A later genetic analysis used genome-wide SNP genotypes for about 55% of the 666 donors, treating that subset as a discovery cohort. All discovery cohort repertoires had been generated using a single sequencing platform. HLA typing included class I and class II loci at four-digit resolution. The number of typed donors differed by locus: roughly 629-640 for A, B, C, DRB1 and DQB1; 500 to 550 for DQA1; approximately 610 for DPA1; and around 470 for DPB1. About five DR-DQ haplotypes were handled as single units for association and clustering, since linkage in the cohort was strong. Among about 410 genotyped donors of the cohort, an average of roughly 230,000 unique TCR beta nucleotide sequences was sequenced per donor, of which about 19% were non-productive. Results and caveats for the whole study, not just this receptor: Roughly uniform sequencing depth across donors was assumed in presence/absence analyses, although this assumption may not hold. Cytomegalovirus status was reported to be diagnosed by the classifier with high specificity and sensitivity in both the original and validation cohorts. A further reported finding was that TCR beta sequences accurately predicted the HLA-A and HLA-B alleles for most subjects in the first cohort. A cluster of highly shared sequence variants was judged likely to be a technical artifact of the sequencing pipeline. In a later analysis, HLA-associated TCR beta chains were found to be more clonally expanded and to have lower generation probabilities than equally common non-associated chains. In a later analysis, 15,000 to 20,000 TCR beta sequences were associated with specific HLA alleles at a false discovery rate of 0.05. In vitro tests confirmed that a few of the cytomegalovirus-associated TCR beta chains recognize cytomegalovirus antigens. Correlated functional status among segregating V segments might reflect linkage disequilibrium, but an unknown experimental factor could not be ruled out. When HLA alleles, especially DR and DQ, strongly co-occurred, TCR associations were difficult to assign to individual alleles. Across donors, most TCR sequences were observed very rarely, whereas some public TCRs were present in many individuals. A later analysis found that TCR association rates varied across HLA loci, with DRB1 alleles showing the most associated TCRs and HLA-C alleles the fewest. Because HLA typing was missing for some donors at each locus, association tests included only the typed subset. A later analysis reported that several top co-occurrence clusters appeared linked to parvovirus B19, influenza, CMV and Epstein-Barr virus. Some IMGT-functional V segments, including TRBV6-2 and TRBV6-3, could not be told apart with the 87-base-pair reads, so those segments were excluded. An earlier analysis of around 600 of the donors showed that most TCR beta V segments appeared in productive rearrangements either about 87% or about 30% of the time, which broadly matched IMGT annotations. A later genetic analysis associated a missense DCLRE1C variant with V-gene and J-gene trimming of TCR beta chains, and an independent cohort replicated the association. The study listed approximately 160 TCR beta chains as associated with cytomegalovirus. A later analysis found that most CMV-associated TCR beta chains appeared HLA-restricted, with HLA associations seemingly driven largely by CMV exposure. According to the authors, the approach could potentially be generalized to other disease states and immunological phenotypes. The only immune exposure information available for the cohort was CMV serostatus. The cohort was sequenced for TCR beta chains only, and without alpha or paired-chain data the features that could be detected were limited. The earlier analysis of 450 to 700 of the donors excluded some 16 rarely observed V segments, including chromosome 9 orphons, because counts were too low. Compared with the roughly 720-donor mean, donors in an Asian-associated ancestry cluster had fewer N-insertions in productive TCRs, according to a later genetic analysis.

The cohort consisted of hundreds of healthy bone marrow donors. All cohort members were sampled while nominally healthy, although unrecorded immune exposures were likely present. The donor was CMV seronegative and was included in the group of about 350 seronegative cohort members. Every donor gave a peripheral blood sample, and the peripheral blood mononuclear cells from that sample were used for TCR beta sequencing. Genomic DNA was extracted from the blood cell samples with the Qiagen DNeasy Blood Extraction Kit. The sequencing sample was made of PBMCs. The sequence was collected from a man aged 30 to 39 in good health and CMV-seronegative. The sequence is built from TRBV7-9 and TRBJ1-1, and possibly TRBD1, on 5 matching bases. The DNA reads TGTGCCAGCAGCCCCTACAGGCCCACTGAAGCTTTCTTT. Its protein is CASSPYRPTEAFF.